The 15 T cell receptor beta chains below were found in one sample sequenced in a study of T-cell reconstitution after alpha-beta-depleted transplantation in children. A library of TCRbeta sequences, prepared with unique molecular identifiers, was generated. MiXCR, applied by TCRdb to the PCR reads, yields one record per CDR3 protein. This sample has roughly 610,000 distinct CDR3 sequences, with under 12% found just once. The input for sequencing was PBMCs from the stem cell graft donor, taken from the stem cell graft. Every receptor here comes from a human donor who donated a stem cell graft to a child with acute myeloid leukemia.

This clonotype has only a few counts. This sequence joins TRBV5-1 and TRBJ1-2; D is perhaps TRBD1 (5 bases). This CDR3 contains 13 residues. The V and J ends lost 4 bases and 7 bases respectively, with 14 bases between them. CDR1 is SGHRS and CDR2 is YFSETQ in the germline V gene. The CDR3 region has the DNA TGCGCCAGCAGCGGAGGGACCGCCGGTGGCTACACCTTC. It encodes CASSGGTAGGYTF.

The sample holds a few counts of this clonotype. The chain uses TRBV5-1 and TRBJ2-1, with D perhaps matching TRBD2 (6 bases). Per the germline V gene, CDR1 is SGHRS and CDR2 is YFSETQ. The germline V and J ends were trimmed by 1 base and 5 bases, with 13 bases remaining between them. The CDR3 has 15 amino acids. The DNA of the CDR3 is TGCGCCAGCAGCTTGAGTGGGGGGAGTCACAATGAGCAGTTCTTC. This sequence encodes CASSLSGGSHNEQFF.

The genes are TRBV7-9 and TRBJ2-1, with TRBD2 matching over 7 bases. Germline trimming cut 2 bases from V and 6 bases from J; bases unmatched to any gene: 7. Germline V gene sequence: CDR1 SEHNR, CDR2 FQNEAQ (reference sequence). The CDR3 has 15 residues. The CDR3 is CASSLLGGLFNEQFF. The DNA for the CDR3 is TGTGCCAGCAGCTTACTCGGGGGACTATTCAATGAGCAGTTCTTC. The whole variable domain, filled in from reference TRBV7-9 and TRBJ2-1, reads DTGVSQNPRHKITKRGQNVTFRCDPISEHNRLYWYRQTLGQGPEFLTYFQNEAQLEKSRLLSDRFSAERPKGSFSTLEIQRTEQGDSAMYLCASSLLGGLFNEQFFGPGTRLTVL.

This chain connects TRBV3-1 to TRBJ2-1; D remains ambiguous. The V end lost 7 bases, the J end lost 5 bases, and 12 bases lay between the germline ends. Germline CDR1 is LGHDT and CDR2 is YNNKEL (reference sequence). This CDR3 region has 13 residues. The CDR3, as DNA: TGTGCCAGCACCACTTACCCCCACAATGAGCAGTTCTTC. Its translation is CASTTYPHNEQFF.

The CDR3 DNA is TGTGCCAGCAGAAATAGACAGGGGGCCTACAATGAGCAGTTCTTC. Protein sequence: CASRNRQGAYNEQFF. J is TRBJ2-1 and V is TRBV6-1; 9 nucleotides line up with TRBD1. Trimming cost V 6 bases and J 2 bases; bases outside gene matches: 5. Germline CDR1 MNHNS, CDR2 SASEGT. The CDR3 loop spans 15 amino acids.

This clonotype has at least ten counts. The chain carries TRBV5-6 and TRBJ2-2; D is unresolved. The CDR3 loop spans 11 amino acids. Trimming cost V 2 bases and J 7 bases, with 3 bases left between them. Per germline, CDR1 SGHDT and CDR2 YYEEEE. The CDR3 here is CASSFYGELFF. The CDR3 DNA is TGTGCCAGCAGCTTCTACGGGGAGCTGTTTTTT.

V gene TRBV5-1 combines with J gene TRBJ2-7; tentatively, D is TRBD1 (7 bases). The CDR3 has 15 amino acids. The ends were cut back, 4 bases at V and 1 base at J, with 15 bases in the middle. Germline V gene lookup returns CDR1 SGHRS and CDR2 YFSETQ. The CDR3 reads CASSVEGTASYEQYF. CDR3 sequence (DNA): TGCGCCAGCAGCGTGGAGGGGACAGCTTCCTACGAGCAGTACTTC.

The table lists this clonotype with many counts. The V gene is TRBV20-1, the J gene TRBJ2-7; D perhaps matches TRBD1 (7 bases). The CDR3 extends over 13 amino acids. The V end was cut by 6 bases, the J end by 6 bases, with 18 bases between. Germline-derived CDR1 and CDR2 are DFQATT and SNEGSKA (reference sequence). The CDR3 loop is CSAGLTGTPEQYF. The DNA of the CDR3 is TGCAGTGCGGGACTGACAGGGACGCCCGAGCAGTACTTC.

A few counts support this clonotype. This chain uses TRBV29-1 with TRBJ2-1; 9 bases are shared with TRBD2. With 4 bases clipped from V and 5 bases from J, the junction kept 6 bases outside the gene matches. Per germline, CDR1 SQVTM and CDR2 ANQGSEA. The CDR3 has 14 amino acids. The CDR3 DNA follows: TGCAGCGTTGTAGGCGGGAGGGCCGACAATGAGCAGTTCTTC. Its protein is CSVVGGRADNEQFF.

The sample holds a few counts of this clonotype. The chain joins TRBV5-1 to TRBJ1-6, with TRBD1 matching 8 bases. Germline V gives CDR1 SGHRS, CDR2 YFSETQ. V trimming: 0 bases; J trimming: 5 bases; junction bases outside the gene matches: 1. This CDR3 is built from 15 residues. The CDR3 DNA is TGCGCCAGCAGCTTGGCGGGACAGGATAATTCACCCCTCCACTTT. Protein product: CASSLAGQDNSPLHF.

This clonotype was seen at least ten times. The chain joins TRBV12-3 or TRBV12-4 to TRBJ2-7; D tentatively fits TRBD1 or TRBD2 (5 bases each). This CDR3 comprises 15 residues. V was trimmed by 5 bases and J by 2 bases, leaving 16 bases between them. CDR3 residues: CASSPVGDPTYEQYF. CDR3 bases: TGTGCCAGCAGTCCCGTAGGGGACCCGACCTACGAGCAGTACTTC.

This clonotype was picked up a small number of times. The V and J genes are TRBV3-1 and TRBJ2-4; perhaps TRBD1 as D (5 bases). Deletions cut 4 bases from V and 3 bases from J, with 28 bases between. This CDR3 spans 20 amino acids. CDR1 is LGHDT and CDR2 is YNNKEL in the germline V gene (reference sequence). Here the CDR3 DNA reads TGTGCCAGCAGCCCGGAAGCCCCTTTGTCAGGGCGAGTCGGCAAAAACATTCAGTACTTC. This gives the protein CASSPEAPLSGRVGKNIQYF.

This clonotype showed up many times. The chain couples TRBV9 to TRBJ2-2; 8 bases line up with TRBD2. J gave up 7 bases and V 10 bases, and 12 bases lay outside the gene matches. This CDR3 is 14 amino acids long. From germline, CDR1 is SGDLS and CDR2 YYNGEE. The CDR3 nucleotides are TGTGCCTCATCCAGCGGGAGTACGGTCGGGGAGCTGTTTTTT. Translating gives CASSSGSTVGELFF.

This clonotype was observed at least ten times. This rearrangement joins TRBV29-1 to TRBJ2-1; no clear D gene. Germline CDR1 reads SQVTM; CDR2 reads ANQGSEA. V lost 0 bases and J 4 bases, leaving 4 bases between the germline ends. The CDR3 covers 12 residues. The DNA for the CDR3 is TGCAGCGTTGAAGAAAATTACAATGAGCAGTTCTTC. Its protein product is CSVEENYNEQFF.

This clonotype was found a few times. The J gene is TRBJ1-3, the V gene TRBV2; no definite D call. Germline V CDR1 and CDR2: SNHLY, FYNNEI. This CDR3 comprises 15 residues. V shed 6 bases and J shed 2 bases, with 14 bases lying between them. This chain's CDR3 is CASSPQTLPGNTIYF. As DNA, the CDR3 is TGTGCCAGCAGCCCACAGACTCTCCCTGGAAACACCATATATTTT.